The 16 T cell receptor beta chains below come from one sample, sequenced in a study of shared clonotypes between healthy human individuals. CD45RO negativity and positive selection for CCR7 defined naive CD8 cells, a population that excluded terminally differentiated effector memory CD45RA+ cells. Libraries were prepared by immunoSEQ multiplex PCR; TCRdb keeps only in-frame clonotypes and omits some of them. This table holds about 700,000 clones, about 91% found once. What was sequenced was naive CD8+ T cells sorted from blood. The receptors shown here come from a man aged 25 to 40 in good health.

The chain has TRBV9 and TRBJ1-2, with D uncertain. CDR1 is SGDLS and CDR2 is YYNGEE in the germline V gene. This CDR3 contains 15 residues. Trimming shortened V by 0 bases and J by 4 bases, and 13 bases separated the two germline ends. CDR3 in amino acids: CASSVVGDAGYGYTF. CDR3 DNA: TGTGCCAGCAGCGTAGTCGGAGACGCTGGCTATGGCTACACCTTC.

The V and J genes are TRBV18 and TRBJ2-1; D ambiguous. This CDR3 is built from 15 residues. The germline gives CDR1 KGHSH, CDR2 LQKENI. V was clipped by 3 bases and J by 6 bases, with 15 bases between them. CDR3 in amino acids: CASSPDPTRPNEQFF. DNA of the CDR3: TGTGCCAGCTCACCGGACCCAACCCGGCCCAATGAGCAGTTCTTC.

This clone was picked up one time. The rearrangement uses TRBV7-2 and TRBJ2-5, with 7 positions matching TRBD2. This CDR3 spans 14 amino acids. Germline CDR1 SGHTA, CDR2 FQGNSA. V lost 8 bases to trimming and J lost 2 bases; unmatched junction nucleotides: 8. The CDR3, as DNA: TGTGCCAGCGGCGATAGGACTAGTCAAGAGACCCAGTACTTC. It specifies CASGDRTSQETQYF.

V and J are TRBV5-1 and TRBJ2-2; D possibly corresponds to TRBD2 (5 bases). The CDR3 has 14 residues. Germline V gene lookup returns CDR1 SGHRS and CDR2 YFSETQ. V was clipped by 2 bases and J by 5 bases, with 10 bases between them. This CDR3 reads CASSLGGVTGELFF. CDR3 sequence (DNA): TGCGCCAGCAGCTTAGGAGGCGTGACCGGGGAGCTGTTTTTT. The whole variable domain, filled in from reference TRBV5-1 and TRBJ2-2, reads KAGVTQTPRYLIKTRGQQVTLSCSPISGHRSVSWYQQTPGQGLQFLFEYFSETQRNKGNFPGRFSGRQFSNSRSEMNVSTLELGDSALYLCASSLGGVTGELFFGEGSRLTVL.

With regard to this clone: This specimen includes other DNA sequences encoding the same CDR3. The chain couples TRBV11-2 to TRBJ2-7; no clear D gene. Germline loops: CDR1 SGHAT, CDR2 FQNNGV. The V end lost 0 bases, the J end lost 4 bases, and 7 bases lay between the germline ends. CDR3 length: 13 residues. The CDR3 loop is CASSLEFGYEQYF. CDR3 nucleotides: TGTGCCAGCAGCTTAGAATTTGGGTACGAGCAGTACTTC.

J is TRBJ1-1 and V is TRBV9, with D unresolved. CDR3 length: 13 amino acids. V dropped 4 bases and J dropped 1 base, with 8 bases sitting between them. Germline-derived CDR1 and CDR2 are SGDLS and YYNGEE. This CDR3 is CASSPGPNTEAFF. The CDR3 nucleotides are TGTGCCAGCAGCCCAGGACCGAACACTGAAGCTTTCTTT.

The chain links TRBV6-4 to TRBJ2-1; D is possibly TRBD2 (5 bases). The ends were cut back, 10 bases at V and 6 bases at J, with 19 bases in the middle. The CDR3 is 14 amino acids. Germline CDR1 reads MRHNA; CDR2 reads SNTAGT. This CDR3 reads CANPEGPLANEQFF. CDR3 coding DNA: TGTGCCAACCCTGAGGGCCCTCTGGCCAATGAGCAGTTCTTC.

Worth noting for this clone: Other DNA variants within this sample encode the same CDR3. The gene calls are TRBV9 and TRBJ2-7; 8 bases map to TRBD1. CDR3 length: 13 amino acids. Unmatched junction bases numbered 2, after V lost 3 bases and J lost 3 bases. Germline values: CDR1 SGDLS, CDR2 YYNGEE. The CDR3 DNA follows: TGTGCCAGCAGCGGCACAGGGGGCTACGAGCAGTACTTC. Translated: CASSGTGGYEQYF.

The chain carries TRBV7-6 and TRBJ2-2, with 12 positions matching TRBD1. The CDR3 is 17 amino acids. From germline, CDR1 is SGHVS and CDR2 FNYEAQ. V lost 0 bases, J lost 5 bases, and 4 bases stayed unmatched. Here the CDR3 reads CASSLAGTGGETGELFF. DNA of the CDR3: TGTGCCAGCAGCTTAGCGGGGACAGGGGGCGAAACCGGGGAGCTGTTTTTT.

The chain has TRBV27 and TRBJ2-7, with 10 nucleotides matching TRBD2. Germline CDR1 is MNHEY and CDR2 is SMNVEV (reference sequence). The CDR3 has 14 amino acids. The junction had 5 bases not matched to a gene; V was cut back by 4 bases and J by 5 bases. The CDR3 DNA follows: TGTGCCAGCAGTTATCTAGCGGGAGTTGACGAGCAGTACTTC. Translation gives CASSYLAGVDEQYF.

A single count supports this clone. J is TRBJ2-3 and V is TRBV11-2, with D perhaps TRBD2 (5 bases). The CDR3 has 15 amino acids. Germline values: CDR1 SGHAT, CDR2 FQNNGV. V dropped 5 bases and J dropped 2 bases, with 14 bases sitting between them. The chain's CDR3 is CASSAAWTSTDTQYF. The CDR3 DNA reads as TGTGCCAGCAGCGCAGCATGGACTTCCACAGATACGCAGTATTTT.

This sequence joins TRBV6-1 and TRBJ2-7; a possible D gene is TRBD2 (6 bases). V gave up 2 bases and J gave up 2 bases, with 10 bases separating them. The CDR3 is made up of 14 amino acids. Germline V gene lookup returns CDR1 MNHNS and CDR2 SASEGT. The CDR3 DNA follows: TGTGCCAGCAGTGAAATGGACTACACCTACGAGCAGTACTTC. Encoded protein: CASSEMDYTYEQYF.

About this clone itself: This sample includes further DNA sequences coding for the same CDR3. This rearrangement joins TRBV5-1 to TRBJ2-7, with D unclear. Germline V gene lookup returns CDR1 SGHRS and CDR2 YFSETQ. Trimming stripped 4 bases from V and 2 bases from J, with 13 bases between. This CDR3 has 14 amino acids. The CDR3 DNA follows: TGCGCCAGCAGCCTGGGTCGACAAGCCTACGAGCAGTACTTC. It translates to CASSLGRQAYEQYF. The whole variable domain, remainder taken from reference TRBV5-1 and TRBJ2-7, is KAGVTQTPRYLIKTRGQQVTLSCSPISGHRSVSWYQQTPGQGLQFLFEYFSETQRNKGNFPGRFSGRQFSNSRSEMNVSTLELGDSALYLCASSLGRQAYEQYFGPGTRLTVT.

V is TRBV27 and J is TRBJ2-2; TRBD2 aligns across 7 bases. CDR1 and CDR2 (germline): MNHEY, SMNVEV (reference sequence). Trimming at V came to 2 bases and at J to 2 bases, leaving 5 bases not matched to a gene. This CDR3 spans 16 amino acids. CDR3 in amino acids: CASSLLADANTGELFF. CDR3 nucleotide sequence: TGTGCCAGCAGTTTACTAGCGGATGCTAACACCGGGGAGCTGTTTTTT.

This chain uses TRBV29-1 with TRBJ2-7; 10 bases are shared with TRBD2. From germline, CDR1 is SQVTM and CDR2 ANQGSEA. The CDR3 consists of 14 residues. With V trimmed by 7 bases and J by 0 bases, 6 bases remained unmatched. DNA for the CDR3: TGCAGCGCTTCCGCTAGCGGGAGCTCCTACGAGCAGTACTTC. Protein sequence: CSASASGSSYEQYF.

The sample holds one count of this clone. V usage is TRBV7-2 and J usage is TRBJ2-7, with 8 bases matching TRBD2. In germline, CDR1 is SGHTA, CDR2 FQGNSA. J lost 3 bases, V lost 4 bases, and 5 bases had no gene match. The CDR3 sequence is 14 residues long. CDR3 sequence reads: CASSSSGGNYEQYF. CDR3 bases: TGTGCCAGCAGCTCCAGCGGGGGTAACTACGAGCAGTACTTC.